This TCR beta chain came from a study of cytomegalovirus exposure and HLA in healthy donors. To note about this clone: Its antigen is undetermined.

The donors were in the approximately 120-subject validation cohort; that cohort was separate from the approximately 700-subject first cohort. Sequencing used immunoSEQ multiplex PCR; TCRdb keeps in-frame clones, though not all of them. The sample includes about 120,000 clones, 95% to 97% of them seen just once. Study results and caveats: The finding came from a later analysis; first-cohort TCR clusters tended to co-occur in the roughly 120 validation repertoires. The authors enumerated 164 TCR beta chains as linked to cytomegalovirus.

The sequence was collected from a man in his late teens or twenties in good health and CMV-seronegative. Material for sequencing was PBMCs.

CDR3 bases: TGTGCCAGCAGTGCTAGCGGGAGTACCCTCTCCTACGAGCAGTACTTC. This sequence encodes CASSASGSTLSYEQYF. The rearrangement joins TRBV6-1 to TRBJ2-7, with TRBD2 matching over 10 bases. Per germline, CDR1 MNHNS and CDR2 SASEGT. This CDR3 contains 16 residues. J lost 0 bases, V lost 4 bases, and 6 bases had no gene match.